What follows describes a single T cell receptor (beta chain). Its target is unknown. Clones were read by immunoSEQ multiplex PCR, and TCRdb kept only the in-frame ones, dropping some. Among approximately 2.5 million clones listed, more than 80% were seen once. The V end lost 1 base, the J end lost 0 bases, and 18 bases lay between the germline ends. The CDR3 consists of 17 residues. Germline V gene data show CDR1 as GTSNPN and CDR2 as SVGIG (reference sequence). These data belong to a study of shared clonotypes between healthy human individuals. Findings and caveats of the study: Only blood was sampled; tissue repertoires likely differ.

The sequenced sample consisted of naive CD4+ T cells sorted from blood. Subset defined: CD45RA+ positively selected. This chain joins TRBV30 and TRBJ1-1; TRBD1 is a possible D gene (5 bases). The source of this sequence is a man between 18 and 35 years old in good health. CDR3 loop: CAWSAVRTFPMNTEAFF. The CDR3 DNA follows: TGTGCCTGGAGTGCTGTAAGGACATTTCCCATGAACACTGAAGCTTTCTTT. The entire variable domain, with the rest obtained from reference TRBV30 and TRBJ1-1, is as follows: SQTIHQWPATLVQPVGSPLSLECTVEGTSNPNLYWYRQAAGRGLQLLFYSVGIGQISSEVPQNLSASRPQDRQFILSSKKLLLSDSGFYLCAWSAVRTFPMNTEAFFGQGTRLTVV.